What follows is one T cell receptor (beta chain) and its context. This receptor's antigen is unknown. The DNA ends 3 residues before the CDR3 does, and the rest of the CDR3 is filled in from the germline J gene. The immunoSEQ assay used multiplex PCR to amplify TCR beta CDR3 regions from an average of approximately 1,100 ng of genomic DNA per sample. Primer bias was corrected in the assay by using a complete synthetic TCR repertoire to establish an amplification baseline. Amplicons were sequenced on the Illumina platform. The original pipeline was this. Sequence errors were corrected by clustering with frequency ratios and a modified nearest-neighbor algorithm, and the sequences were then analyzed in the immunoSEQ Analyzer using IMGT gene definitions. At each rarefaction depth, TCR richness and evenness were averaged across 20 rarefaction repeats, and any sample with fewer sequences than the depth was left out. Wilcoxon rank sum tests with FDR correction were used to compare relative abundances of V, D and J genes between the groups. Blinded duplicates gave an intraclass correlation of about 96% for TCR richness and an average of 76.4% across around 70 gene segments. TCRdb stores this immuneACCESS table with in-frame sequences only. Part of the clones is absent; in the studies checked, under half of the shortfall reflects unresolved V genes, and no reason is known for the rest. V, J and clone size are those of that table, while D and trimming were read from the DNA. The table kept for this sample lists just over 20,000 clones. The ten most abundant clones make up 5% to 5.5% of the sample.

Every participant had a single incident cervical HPV16 infection, and women with prevalent HPV16 infections were excluded. Cervical HPV DNA was detected by MY09/MY11 PCR, and genotyping was performed by dot-blot hybridization. About 15 mL of heparinized blood were centrifuged, and the buffy coat was split into aliquots, frozen at -30 degrees C, and then kept at -80 degrees C. Genomic DNA was extracted from buffy coat specimens using QIAGEN kits. These data are taken from a study of T cells in women clearing cervical HPV infection (dated by TCRdb to 2017 to 2018). About the full investigation: The cases were 20 to 30 women with histologically confirmed HPV16-related CIN3 or worse, and 2 of those women had invasive cancers. Controls were 25 to 30 women whose single incident HPV16 infection cleared within 12 months without precancer or cancer developing. Blood from cases was collected at the visit where the lesion was first found, while blood from controls was collected once the infection could no longer be detected. For cases, the median interval between lesion detection and blood sampling was roughly 140 days, with an interquartile range of about 85 to 210 days. Because only a few women had HLA typing data, the possibility that HLA type acted as a confounder could not be ruled out. The exploratory proof-of-principle case-control study was nested within the Guanacaste HPV Natural History Study in Costa Rica and compared TCR repertoires across cervical HPV16 outcomes. Cases and controls were matched on year of sample collection and on age within five years. Median age was about 35 years in cases versus around 37 in controls, and baseline characteristics did not differ significantly. In the parent cohort, some 10,000 women aged 18 or older were enrolled in Guanacaste, Costa Rica, during about 1992 to 1995 and were followed for 6 to 7 years. Five blinded duplicates per group were added as quality controls, giving 60 or so samples: 50 or so participants and roughly ten replicates.

Based on the germline V gene, the CDR1 and CDR2 sequences are ENHRY and SYGVKD. The germline V end is reduced by 2 bases and the J end by 0 bases; junction bases left unmatched: 1. Measured from the cysteine to the phenylalanine, the CDR3 is 14 residues long. Sequencing covers 33 bases of the CDR3, shown here with the frame starting at base 1. General findings and caveats noted by the study authors: Because the number of T cells in each sample was unknown, differences in richness could reflect differing T-cell content rather than repertoire biology. Significantly higher TCR repertoire richness was observed in CIN3+ cases than in controls across sequencing depths, whereas no difference in evenness was found. Whether associations preceded infection or resulted from infection could not be shown with the cross-sectional design, and effector/memory subsets and HPV-specific T cells were not isolated. Cases had lower TRBV6-7 relative abundance than controls (approximately 0.11% versus 0.16%; Bonferroni P = 0.0008). By combining richness with V gene abundances, random forest classifiers separated cases from controls with an estimated AUC of 0.75 to 0.85.

Recombination connected TRBV10-3 to TRBJ2-7, with TRBD1 matching 7 junction bases. Sequencing was carried out using blood buffy coat. This receptor was taken from a woman aged 18 to 75 with a cervical HPV16 infection that either progressed to CIN3+ or cleared (not recorded which). Incomplete CDR3 DNA: TGTGCCATCAGTGAGGGGGACAGCTCCTACGAG. Protein translation: CAISEGDSSYE. The CDR3 reads in full as CAISEGDSSYEQYF.